This T cell receptor (beta chain) was captured by sequencing in a study of CD8+ T cells in alopecia areata. Across the study: Tofacitinib treatment spanned 6 to 18 months, with 6 months off drug afterward. Scoring of treated patients' severity used the percentage of affected scalp area. General observations from the study: On tofacitinib, scalp and blood still held many of the expanded lesional clones.

As to treatment: oral pan-JAK inhibitor, 5-10 mg twice daily. Collection of lesional scalp punch biopsies and peripheral blood was performed in alopecia areata patients. Reverse transcription of extracted RNA yielded cDNA, which provided the sequencing template. Method: immunoSEQ multiplex PCR; TCRdb's copy keeps in-frame clones and lacks some. The sample lists tens of thousands of clones; about 43% were seen once. V gave up 8 bases and J gave up 1 base, with 8 bases separating them. Germline-derived CDR1 and CDR2 are SQVTM and ANQGSEA. The CDR3 loop spans 12 amino acids. This clone was seen a few times. No antigen is known for it.

The rearrangement uses TRBV29-1 and TRBJ2-2; perhaps TRBD2 as D (5 bases). Sequencing used CD8+ T cells sorted from blood, obtained between weeks 36 and 40, from a patient treated with tofacitinib. The TCR comes from a human donor with alopecia areata. The CDR3 DNA reads as TGCAGCTCTCGGGAGAACACCGGGGAGCTGTTTTTT. Its translation: CSSRENTGELFF.